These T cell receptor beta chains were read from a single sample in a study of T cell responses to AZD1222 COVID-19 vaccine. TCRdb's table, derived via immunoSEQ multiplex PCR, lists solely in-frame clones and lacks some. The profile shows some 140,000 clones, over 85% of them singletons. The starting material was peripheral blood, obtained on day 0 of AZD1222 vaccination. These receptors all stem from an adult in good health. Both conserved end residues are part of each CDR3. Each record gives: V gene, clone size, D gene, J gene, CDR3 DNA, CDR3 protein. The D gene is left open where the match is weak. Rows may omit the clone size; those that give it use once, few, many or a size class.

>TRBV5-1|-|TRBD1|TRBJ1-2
TGCGCCAGCAGCTTGGGGGGGACAGATAACTATGGCTACACCTTC
CASSLGGTDNYGYTF
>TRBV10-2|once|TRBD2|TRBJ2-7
TGCGCCAGCAGCCAGACCCCTAGCGGGAGGCACGAGCAGTACTTC
CASSQTPSGRHEQYF
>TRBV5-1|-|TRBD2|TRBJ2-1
TGCGCCAGCAGCCCTAGCGGGAAAGACAATGAGCAGTTCTTC
CASSPSGKDNEQFF
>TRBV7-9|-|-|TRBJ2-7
TGTGCCAGCAGCTTAGTTGGGACCAACTCCTACGAGCAGTACTTC
CASSLVGTNSYEQYF
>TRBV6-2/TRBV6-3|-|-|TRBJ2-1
TGTGCCAGCAGTTACTCGGGGGGGCGTGAGCAGTTCTTC
CASSYSGGREQFF
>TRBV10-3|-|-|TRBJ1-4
TGTGCCATCAGTGACCCCAGGGTAGAAGGAGAAAAACTGTTTTTT
CAISDPRVEGEKLFF
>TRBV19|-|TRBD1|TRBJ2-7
TGTGCCAGTAGTGGAGGTACCGGGACAGGGGGCCTATATTCCTACGAGCAGTACTTC
CASSGGTGTGGLYSYEQYF
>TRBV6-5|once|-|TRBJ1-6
TGTGCCAGCAGTTACTCCCCAGGAAATGCAGGTTCACCCCTCCACTTT
CASSYSPGNAGSPLHF
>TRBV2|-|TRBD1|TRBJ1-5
TGTGCCAGCAGCGACAGGGGCTATCAGCCCCAGCATTTT
CASSDRGYQPQHF
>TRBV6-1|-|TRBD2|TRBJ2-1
TGTGCCAGCAGTGAAGCTTGGGCTAGCGGGATGATTGAGCAGTTCTTC
CASSEAWASGMIEQFF
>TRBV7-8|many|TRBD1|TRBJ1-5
TGTGCCAGCAGCCCCGACAGGGGCGGTAGCAATCAGCCCCAGCATTTT
CASSPDRGGSNQPQHF
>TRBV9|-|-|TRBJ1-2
TGTGCCAGCAGCGTAGTAGCGGGAAACTATGGCTACACCTTC
CASSVVAGNYGYTF
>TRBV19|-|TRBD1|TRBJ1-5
TGTGCCAGTAGTAGCCAGGGGGCGCCGAATCAGCCCCAGCATTTT
CASSSQGAPNQPQHF
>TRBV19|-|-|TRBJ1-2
TGTGCCAGTAGTATAGTACCAGGGGACTTATACTATGGCTACACCTTC
CASSIVPGDLYYGYTF
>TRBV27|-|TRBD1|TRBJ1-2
TGTGCCAGCAGTCCAGATATCGGGACAGCTTATGGCTACACCTTC
CASSPDIGTAYGYTF
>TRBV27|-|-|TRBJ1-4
TGTGCCAGCAGACGGAATGAAAAACTGTTTTTT
CASRRNEKLFF
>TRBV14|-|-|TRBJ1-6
TGTGCCAGCAGCCAAGTCTCCGCACGAACCTATAATTCACCCCTCCACTTT
CASSQVSARTYNSPLHF
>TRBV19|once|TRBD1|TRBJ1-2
TGTGCCAGTAGTTCCCACACGGGACAGGGGGCCCAAGGGTATGGCTACACCTTC
CASSSHTGQGAQGYGYTF
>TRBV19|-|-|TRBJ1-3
TGTGCCAGTACTCTTACGGCGCGGGGTTTCTCTGGAAACACCATATATTTT
CASTLTARGFSGNTIYF
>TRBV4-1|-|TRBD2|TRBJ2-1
TGCGCCAGCAGCCAAAATAGCGGGAGTAGAAATGAGCAGTTCTTC
CASSQNSGSRNEQFF
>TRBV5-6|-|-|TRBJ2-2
TGTGCCAGCAGCCCTCCGGTAGGGGAGCTGTTTTTT
CASSPPVGELFF
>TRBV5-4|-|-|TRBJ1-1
TGTGCCAGCAGCTTGGCGGGTCGGCAGACTCACACTGAAGCTTTCTTT
CASSLAGRQTHTEAFF
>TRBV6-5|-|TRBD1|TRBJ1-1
TGTGCCAGCAGTTACTCACAGGGGGCAGGGGACACTGAAGCTTTCTTT
CASSYSQGAGDTEAFF
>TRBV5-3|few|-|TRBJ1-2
TGTGCCAGAAGCTTACAGGGTGGCTACACCTTC
CARSLQGGYTF
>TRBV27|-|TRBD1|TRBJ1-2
TGTGCCAGCAGTCGGACAGGGGTTGGAGGCTACACCTTC
CASSRTGVGGYTF
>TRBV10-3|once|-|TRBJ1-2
TGTGCCATCAGTGGGTCCGTCAGAAACTATGGCTACACCTTC
CAISGSVRNYGYTF
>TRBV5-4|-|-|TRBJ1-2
TGTGCCAGCAGCTTGGCCGGGACATCGGGGTATGGCTACACCTTC
CASSLAGTSGYGYTF
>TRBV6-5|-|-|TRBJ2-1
TGTGCCAGCAGTTACGGGCAGATCTACAATGAGCAGTTCTTC
CASSYGQIYNEQFF
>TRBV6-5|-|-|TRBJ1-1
TGTGCCAGCACTCTCAACAGGGACACTGAAGCTTTCTTT
CASTLNRDTEAFF
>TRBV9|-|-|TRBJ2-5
TGTGCCAGCAGCGTAGCGTCAGGAGGGGAGACCCAGTACTTC
CASSVASGGETQYF
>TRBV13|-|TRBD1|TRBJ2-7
TGTGCCAGCAGCTGGACCGGGACAGGGACGGGCGAGCAGTACTTC
CASSWTGTGTGEQYF
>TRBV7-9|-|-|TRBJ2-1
TGTGCCAGCAGCTTTCTCCCCTCACCCTTTTATGAGCAGTTCTTC
CASSFLPSPFYEQFF
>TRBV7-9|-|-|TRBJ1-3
TGTGCCAGCAGCTTGGGCAGCTCTGGAAACACCATATATTTT
CASSLGSSGNTIYF
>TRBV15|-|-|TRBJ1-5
TGTGCCACCAGCAGAGAGGGCAGACGCAACAATCAGCCCCAGCATTTT
CATSREGRRNNQPQHF
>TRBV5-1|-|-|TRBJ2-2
TGCGCCAGCAGCTTGAGAGCTGCAAAAACCGGGGAGCTGTTTTTT
CASSLRAAKTGELFF
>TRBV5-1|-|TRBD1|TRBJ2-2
TGCGCCAGCAGCCCGACAGGGGGGGCCGGGGAGCTGTTTTTT
CASSPTGGAGELFF
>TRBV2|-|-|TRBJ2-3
TGTGCCAGCAGTGAACGGGGAGAGCGGTGGGGTAGCACAGATACGCAGTATTTT
CASSERGERWGSTDTQYF
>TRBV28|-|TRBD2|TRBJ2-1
TGTGCCAGCATCTCGGGCGGGAGGGGCTACAATGAGCAGTTCTTC
CASISGGRGYNEQFF
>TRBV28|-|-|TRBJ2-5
TGTGCCAGCAGTTTTACCGCGTCGGCCATTCAAGAGACCCAGTACTTC
CASSFTASAIQETQYF
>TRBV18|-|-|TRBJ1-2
TGTGCCAGCTCACCTCCCCTAGGGGGAGGTAGTGGCTACACCTTC
CASSPPLGGGSGYTF